This record concerns one T cell receptor (beta chain) sequence. Its antigen is not known. This entry comes from a study of regulatory T cells in long-lasting Graves disease. Findings and limits, study-wide: TRBV28, TRBJ1-2 and TRBJ2-5 were favored in persistent disease.

Noted time point: newly diagnosed GD, antithyroid drugs for less than 3 months. TCR sequences were obtained from RNA taken from PBMCs. HTBI primers from iRepertoire and Arm-PCR of CDR3 regions yielded the TCR beta libraries. TCRdb re-called the multiplex PCR reads through MiXCR, storing one row per CDR3 protein. Altogether about 540,000 distinct CDR3 sequences are present, 13% being singletons, with the ten largest covering 8% to 10%. Germline CDR1 reads SGHTA; CDR2 reads FQGNSA. V shed 5 bases, J shed 4 bases, and the junction held 8 bases outside the gene matches. This CDR3 region has 16 residues. This sample was shared with a second study, whose subject was T cells in Graves' hyperthyroidism and ophthalmopathy. Per that study: Carried out on the TCR CDR3, a first-round RT-PCR used the HTBI primer set.

The input for sequencing was peripheral blood mononuclear cells (PBMCs), taken at new diagnosis, from a patient treated with antithyroid drugs. J is TRBJ2-1 and V is TRBV7-2; 10 bases line up with TRBD2. The sequence was obtained from a man aged 25 to 45 with Graves disease. This chain's CDR3 is CASSPPGLAFYNEQFF. The CDR3 region has the DNA TGTGCCAGCAGCCCACCGGGACTAGCGTTTTACAATGAGCAGTTCTTC.